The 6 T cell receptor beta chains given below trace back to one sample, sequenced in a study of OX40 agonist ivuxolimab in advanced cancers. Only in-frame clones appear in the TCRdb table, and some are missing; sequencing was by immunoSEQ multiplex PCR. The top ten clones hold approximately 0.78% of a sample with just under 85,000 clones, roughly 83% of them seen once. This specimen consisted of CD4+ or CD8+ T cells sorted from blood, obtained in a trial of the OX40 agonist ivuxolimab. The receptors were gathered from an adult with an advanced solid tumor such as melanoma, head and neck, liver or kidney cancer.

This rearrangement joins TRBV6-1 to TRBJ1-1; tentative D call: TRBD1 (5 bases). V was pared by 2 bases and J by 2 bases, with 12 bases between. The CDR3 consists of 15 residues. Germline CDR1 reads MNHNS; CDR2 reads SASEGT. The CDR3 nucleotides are TGTGCCAGCAGTGAACAGGGTATGGGAAACACTGAAGCTTTCTTT. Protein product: CASSEQGMGNTEAFF.

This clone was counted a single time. The CDR3 reads CASSSLRQPQSVYEQYF. For the CDR3, the DNA is TGTGCCAGTAGTAGCCTTCGACAGCCCCAATCGGTATACGAGCAGTACTTC. The rearrangement uses TRBV19 and TRBJ2-7; tentative D call: TRBD1 (5 bases). V was pared by 4 bases and J by 4 bases, with 23 bases between. CDR3 length: 17 residues. The germline V gene encodes CDR1 LNHDA and CDR2 SQIVND (reference sequence).

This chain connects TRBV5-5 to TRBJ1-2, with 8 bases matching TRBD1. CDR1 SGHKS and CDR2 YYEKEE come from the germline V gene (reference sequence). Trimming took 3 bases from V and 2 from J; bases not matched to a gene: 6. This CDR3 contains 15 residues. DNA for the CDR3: TGTGCCAGCAGCTCGATGACAGGGGAAAACTATGGCTACACCTTC. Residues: CASSSMTGENYGYTF.

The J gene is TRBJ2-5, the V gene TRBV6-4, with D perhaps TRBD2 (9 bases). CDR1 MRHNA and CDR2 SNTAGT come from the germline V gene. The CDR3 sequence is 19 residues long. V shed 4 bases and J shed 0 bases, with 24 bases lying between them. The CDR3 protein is CASSGTGGSGGPNQETQYF. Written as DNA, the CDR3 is TGTGCCAGCAGTGGTACAGGGGGTAGCGGGGGACCCAACCAAGAGACCCAGTACTTC.

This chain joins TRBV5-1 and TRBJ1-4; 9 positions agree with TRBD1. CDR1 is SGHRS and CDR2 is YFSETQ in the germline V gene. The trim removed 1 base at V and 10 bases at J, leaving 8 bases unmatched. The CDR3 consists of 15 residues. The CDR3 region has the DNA TGCGCCAGCAGCTTGCAGGGACAGGGAGCTCGAAAACTGTTTTTT. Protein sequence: CASSLQGQGARKLFF.

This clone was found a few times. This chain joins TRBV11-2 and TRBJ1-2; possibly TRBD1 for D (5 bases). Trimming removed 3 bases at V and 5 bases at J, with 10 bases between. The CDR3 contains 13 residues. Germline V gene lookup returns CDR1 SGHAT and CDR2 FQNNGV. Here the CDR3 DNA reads TGTGCCAGCAGCTTGATTGGGACTTATGGCTACACCTTC. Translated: CASSLIGTYGYTF.